The entry below gives a single TCR beta chain sequence along with its context. This specimen belongs to a study of blood T cell repertoires in COVID-19. Measured with immunoSEQ multiplex PCR; TCRdb has only the in-frame clones, and not every one. There are 210,000 or so clones in the sample; 80% to 90% occur only once, and less than 3.5% lies in the top ten. Germline V gives CDR1 MNHEY, CDR2 SVGAGI. The CDR3 sequence is 15 residues long. The V end lost 7 bases, the J end lost 0 bases, and 13 bases lay between the germline ends. Sequencing was performed on peripheral blood. The receptor was derived from a man aged 30 to 39 with COVID-19, enrolled during active disease. The V gene is TRBV6-5, the J gene TRBJ1-3; D may be TRBD1 (5 bases). The CDR3 sequence is CASIRVTLSGNTIYF. The DNA for the CDR3 is TGTGCCAGCATCAGGGTAACCCTCTCTGGAAACACCATATATTTT.